This T cell receptor (beta chain) was obtained from a study of Ad26.COV2.S vaccination and SARS-CoV-2 variants. The study, taken as a whole, reports: A substantial breadth of spike-specific CD8+ and CD4+ T cell responses after vaccination has been reported.

The CDR3 is made up of 17 amino acids. V gave up 4 bases and J gave up 6 bases, with 24 bases separating them. The germline CDR1 and CDR2 sequences are SGDLS and YYNGEE. The treatment here: 19 received Ad26.COV2.S at low or high dose, single or two shots; 5 received placebo; per-sample allocation not given. It was on day 63 after the first vaccine or placebo injection that samples were taken. An adult aged 18-55 years in Boston served as the donor. Here immunoSEQ multiplex PCR was the method, and the copy in TCRdb shows in-frame clones only, minus some. Here the sample spans roughly 350,000 clones, 75% to 90% being singletons. This clone showed up just once. Antigen specificity is unknown.

This chain links TRBV9 with TRBJ2-3, with D perhaps TRBD1 or TRBD2 (5 bases each). The sequencing here drew on peripheral blood, taken in a trial of Ad26.COV2.S vaccine versus placebo. The sequence came from a person between 18 and 60 years old who received the Ad26.COV2.S COVID-19 vaccine or a placebo. The DNA for the CDR3 is TGTGCCAGCAGCCCACAGATAGGGACCACTTCTGCGGATACGCAGTATTTT. This encodes CASSPQIGTTSADTQYF.